Given below is one T cell receptor beta chain in context. TCRdb recomputed calls from the RT-PCR reads with MiXCR, one row per CDR3 protein. Of 800,000 to 1,000,000 distinct CDR3 sequences listed, under 20% were seen once; the top ten hold around 6%. This sample stems from a study of patients and donors after allogeneic stem cell transplantation. Trimming removed 6 bases at V and 0 bases at J, with 14 bases between. The CDR3 loop spans 15 amino acids. The V gene's germline CDR1 is SGHTA and CDR2 FQGNSA. The sequence was obtained from a human donor who was either an allogeneic HSCT recipient or a stem cell or donor lymphocyte infusion donor (not recorded which). It is not recorded whose cells these are; they may come from a transplant donor. The chain links TRBV7-2 to TRBJ1-1; no clear D gene. The material sequenced was blood, either unsorted or a sorted T cell fraction (not recorded which). Here the CDR3 reads CASSRPGKMNTEAFF. CDR3 DNA sequence: TGTGCCAGCAGTCGACCGGGCAAAATGAACACTGAAGCTTTCTTT. The full variable domain, rest sourced from reference TRBV7-2 and TRBJ1-1, is GAGVSQSPSNKVTEKGKDVELRCDPISGHTALYWYRQSLGQGLEFLIYFQGNSAPDKSGLPSDRFSAERTGGSVSTLTIQRTQQEDSAVYLCASSRPGKMNTEAFFGQGTRLTVV.